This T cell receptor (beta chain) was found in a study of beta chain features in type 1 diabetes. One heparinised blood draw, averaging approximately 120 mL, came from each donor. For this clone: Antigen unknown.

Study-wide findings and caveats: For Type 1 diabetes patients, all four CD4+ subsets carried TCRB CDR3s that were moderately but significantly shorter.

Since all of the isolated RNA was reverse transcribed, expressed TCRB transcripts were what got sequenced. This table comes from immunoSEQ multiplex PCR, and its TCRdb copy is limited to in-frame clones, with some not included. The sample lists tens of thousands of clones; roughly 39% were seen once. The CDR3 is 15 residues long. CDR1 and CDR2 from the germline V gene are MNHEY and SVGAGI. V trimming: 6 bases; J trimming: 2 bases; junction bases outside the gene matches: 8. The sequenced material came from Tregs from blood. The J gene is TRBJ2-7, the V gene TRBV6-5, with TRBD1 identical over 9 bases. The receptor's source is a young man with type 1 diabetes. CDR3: CASSSPRQGAYEQYF. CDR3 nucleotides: TGTGCCAGCAGCTCTCCGAGACAGGGGGCCTACGAGCAGTACTTC.